The 25 T cell receptor beta chains given below trace back to one sample, sequenced in a study of blood T cell repertoires in COVID-19. Measured with immunoSEQ multiplex PCR; TCRdb has only the in-frame clones, and not every one. Here the sample spans 300,000 to 400,000 clones, 70% to 90% being singletons. The sample was PBMCs or T cells enriched from blood (not recorded which). Receptors were obtained from a woman younger than 30 who had recovered from COVID-19.

The CDR3 loop is CASQDRANTEAFF. The CDR3 DNA follows: TGTGCCAGCCAGGACAGGGCGAACACTGAAGCTTTCTTT. The chain joins TRBV6-5 to TRBJ1-1; TRBD1 matches at 8 bases. This CDR3 comprises 13 residues. V shed 8 bases, J shed 1 base, and the junction held 3 bases outside the gene matches. Per germline, CDR1 MNHEY and CDR2 SVGAGI.

The V and J genes are TRBV4-1 and TRBJ1-6; 7 positions match TRBD1. The CDR3 is 15 amino acids. V dropped 4 bases and J dropped 7; count of bases not matched to a gene: 7. The V gene's germline CDR1 is MGHRA and CDR2 YSYEKL. For the CDR3, the DNA is TGCGCCAGCAGCCTCCATACAGGGGACAATTCACCCCTCCACTTT. Amino acids: CASSLHTGDNSPLHF.

Details on this clone: Other DNA sequences in this specimen translate into the identical CDR3. The genes are TRBV27 and TRBJ1-2, with unresolved D. The CDR3 runs 13 residues. V was pared by 5 bases and J by 4 bases, with 11 bases between. The germline gives CDR1 MNHEY, CDR2 SMNVEV (reference sequence). CDR3 bases: TGTGCCAGCAGTGTCGCAGGAGGCTATGGCTACACCTTC. This gives the protein CASSVAGGYGYTF.

The rearrangement joins TRBV19 to TRBJ1-1, with 7 bases that match TRBD1. The trim removed 1 base at V and 1 base at J, leaving 12 bases unmatched. CDR1 and CDR2 from the germline V gene are LNHDA and SQIVND (reference sequence). The CDR3 extends over 18 amino acids. CDR3 coding DNA: TGTGCCAGTAGTATAGGAAGGGCGCTAGGACAGGCGAACACTGAAGCTTTCTTT. Its protein product is CASSIGRALGQANTEAFF.

The V call is TRBV4-2, the J call TRBJ2-5; 7 bases are a match to TRBD2. CDR3 length: 14 amino acids. Unmatched junction bases numbered 3, after V lost 1 base and J lost 4 bases. From germline, CDR1 is LGHNA and CDR2 YNFKEQ. DNA of the CDR3: TGTGCCAGCAGCCAAGTTGGCGGGGGAGAGACCCAGTACTTC. Its protein product is CASSQVGGGETQYF.

V is TRBV6-5 and J is TRBJ2-7; possible D gene TRBD1, 6 bases. CDR1 is MNHEY, CDR2 SVGAGI, per germline. This CDR3 region has 15 residues. Trimming took 0 bases from V and 2 from J, leaving 11 bases between them. CDR3 region: CASSYSTGWAYEQYF. CDR3 coding DNA: TGTGCCAGCAGTTACTCGACAGGCTGGGCCTACGAGCAGTACTTC.

The V call is TRBV3-1 (or the pseudogene TRBV3-2), the J call TRBJ2-2; D call uncertain. The germline V and J ends were trimmed by 6 bases and 1 base, with 15 bases remaining between them. This CDR3 is built from 16 residues. Germline assignment: CDR1 LGHDT and CDR2 YNNKEL (reference sequence). The CDR3 is CASSPEAALNTGELFF. CDR3 DNA sequence: TGTGCCAGCAGTCCCGAGGCGGCTTTGAACACCGGGGAGCTGTTTTTT.

The rearrangement links TRBV5-1 to TRBJ2-7; the match to TRBD1 covers 10 bases. The CDR3 sequence is 16 residues long. The germline V gene encodes CDR1 SGHRS and CDR2 YFSETQ. The J segment lost 3 bases and the V segment lost 4 bases, leaving 10 bases of the junction unmatched. The chain's CDR3 is CASSQHRDRGRYEQYF. DNA for the CDR3: TGCGCCAGCAGCCAACACCGGGACAGGGGTCGCTACGAGCAGTACTTC.

In the case of this clone: The junction departs from the called germline gene at one end, perhaps through a read error. This chain's CDR3 is CASSRTSGGRQEAQYF. In DNA form, the CDR3 reads TGTGCCAGTAGTAGAACTAGCGGGGGGAGGCAAGAGGCCCAGTACTTC. The V call is TRBV19, the J call TRBJ2-5; 12 nucleotides align to TRBD2. The CDR3 loop spans 16 amino acids. Germline V gene sequence: CDR1 LNHDA, CDR2 SQIVND (reference sequence).

The CDR3 loop is CAWSGQGGYQPQHF. The CDR3 DNA reads as TGTGCCTGGAGCGGACAGGGAGGTTATCAGCCCCAGCATTTT. The chain joins TRBV30 to TRBJ1-5; TRBD1 matches 8 bases. With V trimmed by 3 bases and J by 5 bases, 6 bases remained unmatched. This CDR3 comprises 14 residues. Germline CDR1 and CDR2: GTSNPN and SVGIG (reference sequence).

This clone was picked up one time. The chain links TRBV6-5 to TRBJ1-1; D gene unclear. Trimming left V 5 bases short and J 1 base short, with 5 bases between. CDR1 and CDR2 (germline): MNHEY, SVGAGI. The CDR3 totals 12 residues. Here the CDR3 reads CASSLANTEAFF. In DNA form, the CDR3 reads TGTGCCAGCAGTCTGGCGAACACTGAAGCTTTCTTT.

V and J are TRBV25-1 and TRBJ2-2; D unclear. The germline V gene encodes CDR1 MGHDK and CDR2 SYGVNS. The CDR3 has 13 residues. The V and J ends lost 10 bases and 0 bases respectively, with 9 bases between them. The CDR3 loop is CATSPPNTGELFF. The CDR3 nucleotides read TGTGCCACCTCCCCCCCGAACACCGGGGAGCTGTTTTTT.

The chain carries TRBV7-9 and TRBJ2-5, with 9 bases aligning to TRBD2. This CDR3 spans 15 amino acids. The germline V gene encodes CDR1 SEHNR and CDR2 FQNEAQ (reference sequence). V shed 5 bases, J shed 2 bases, and the junction held 6 bases outside the gene matches. DNA for the CDR3: TGTGCCAGCAGCCGTGATAGCGGGAGACAAGAGACCCAGTACTTC. Translated: CASSRDSGRQETQYF.

The chain is built from TRBV21-1 and TRBJ1-6; TRBD1 is taken as the D call from the table, unchecked against the DNA. TRBV21-1 is recorded as a pseudogene. The CDR3 consists of 20 residues. The CDR3 coding sequence is TGTGCCAGCAGCAAAGCGGGACAGGGGGGCCGTAAGGATCTTAATTCACCCCTCCACTTT. It translates to CASSKAGQGGRKDLNSPLHF.

The V and J genes are TRBV10-3 and TRBJ1-6; D is possibly TRBD1 (5 bases). This CDR3 region has 13 residues. Germline V CDR1 and CDR2: ENHRY, SYGVKD. The CDR3 DNA follows: TGTGTCTCTACCGGGGGTTATAATTCACCCCTCCACTTT. Its translation is CVSTGGYNSPLHF.

As regards this clone: At one boundary the junction diverges from the germline segment, which might be a read error. The rearrangement joins TRBV5-1 to TRBJ1-1; D unclear. The CDR3 sequence is 13 residues long. The germline gives CDR1 SGHRS, CDR2 YFSETQ. The CDR3 DNA reads TGCGCCAGCAGGTTGGGGAGGCCCACTGAAGCTTTCTTT. Amino acids: CASRLGRPTEAFF.

This chain joins TRBV7-9 and TRBJ1-2; 9 positions agree with TRBD1. V was pared by 5 bases and J by 3 bases, with 4 bases of the junction left unmatched. The CDR3 covers 14 residues. The V gene's germline CDR1 is SEHNR and CDR2 FQNEAQ (reference sequence). This CDR3 reads CASSPGQGHYGYTF. CDR3 in DNA: TGTGCCAGCAGCCCGGGACAGGGACACTATGGCTACACCTTC.

V usage is TRBV18 and J usage is TRBJ1-2; D is uncertain. The ends were cut back, 5 bases at V and 8 bases at J, with 6 bases in the middle. This CDR3 region has 10 residues. CDR1 and CDR2 (germline): KGHSH, LQKENI. CDR3 sequence reads: CASSGDGYTF. In nucleotides, the CDR3 is TGTGCCAGCTCAGGAGACGGCTACACCTTC.

The V and J genes are TRBV18 and TRBJ2-3, with 13 bases that match TRBD2. Germline values: CDR1 KGHSH, CDR2 LQKENI. CDR3 length equals 18 residues. The trim removed 2 bases at V and 0 bases at J, leaving 5 bases unmatched. DNA of the CDR3: TGTGCCAGCTCACCAAAGACTAGCGGGGGGTTTAGCACAGATACGCAGTATTTT. Its translation is CASSPKTSGGFSTDTQYF.

This clone was picked up a small number of times. The rearrangement joins TRBV12-3 or TRBV12-4 to TRBJ1-1; tentatively, D is TRBD1 (6 bases). Trimming shortened V by 6 bases and J by 6 bases, and 14 bases separated the two germline ends. The CDR3 extends over 13 amino acids. The CDR3 nucleotides are TGTGCCAGCAGGAGACAGGATTACGCTGAAGCTTTCTTT. Protein product: CASRRQDYAEAFF.

This chain uses TRBV4-1 with TRBJ2-7; D might be TRBD2 (6 bases). Trimming stripped 1 base from V and 7 bases from J, with 17 bases between. In germline, CDR1 is MGHRA, CDR2 YSYEKL. CDR3 size: 15 residues. CDR3: CASSQAKQGGDEQYF. CDR3 nucleotide sequence: TGCGCCAGCAGCCAAGCAAAGCAGGGCGGGGATGAGCAGTACTTC.

This chain uses TRBV5-4 with TRBJ2-1, with 8 bases fitting TRBD1. The germline gives CDR1 SGHNT, CDR2 YYREEE (reference sequence). The CDR3 has 14 residues. V shed 4 bases, J shed 9 bases, and the junction held 9 bases outside the gene matches. In DNA form, the CDR3 reads TGTGCCAGCAGCCATAAGGGACAGGCGAGTGAGCAGTTCTTC. Protein: CASSHKGQASEQFF.

This clone has a single count. This chain connects TRBV7-3 to TRBJ2-7; D is ambiguous. With 5 bases removed from V and 4 bases from J, the gap between germline ends came to 12 bases. The CDR3 runs 13 residues. Germline V gene sequence: CDR1 SGHTA, CDR2 FQGTGA. The CDR3 reads CASSPLPNYEQYF. CDR3 nucleotide sequence: TGTGCCAGCAGCCCACTACCTAATTACGAGCAGTACTTC.

The rearrangement uses TRBV5-1 and TRBJ2-7, with D maybe TRBD1 (7 bases). Germline V CDR1 and CDR2: SGHRS, YFSETQ. The V end lost 5 bases, the J end lost 3 bases, and 18 bases lay between the germline ends. The CDR3 extends over 15 amino acids. The CDR3, as DNA: TGCGCCAGCAGTTCAGGGGGGACCCCCCTCTACGAGCAGTACTTC. Translated, it gives CASSSGGTPLYEQYF.

This clone was picked up a small number of times. The CDR3, as DNA: TGTGCCTGGAGGCCTAGCGGGGGGGACACCGGGGAGCTGTTTTTT. Protein product: CAWRPSGGDTGELFF. The chain has TRBV30 and TRBJ2-2, with 12 bases aligning to TRBD2. CDR1 is GTSNPN, CDR2 SVGIG, per germline (reference sequence). The CDR3 has 15 amino acids. V trimming: 3 bases; J trimming: 3 bases; junction bases outside the gene matches: 2.